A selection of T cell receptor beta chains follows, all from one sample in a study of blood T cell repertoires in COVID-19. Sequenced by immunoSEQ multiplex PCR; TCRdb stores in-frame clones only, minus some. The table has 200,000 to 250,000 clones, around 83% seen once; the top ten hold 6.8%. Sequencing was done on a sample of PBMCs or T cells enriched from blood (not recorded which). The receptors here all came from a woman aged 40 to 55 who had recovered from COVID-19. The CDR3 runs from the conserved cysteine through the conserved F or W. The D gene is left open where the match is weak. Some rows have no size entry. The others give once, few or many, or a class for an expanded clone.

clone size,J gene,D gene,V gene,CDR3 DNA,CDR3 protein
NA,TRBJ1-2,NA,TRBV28,TGTGCCAGCAGTGCCGAGAACTATGGCTACACCTTC,CASSAENYGYTF
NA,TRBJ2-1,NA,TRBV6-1,TGTGCCAGCAGTGAAGCGCGAAGTAGCGAGCAGTTCTTC,CASSEARSSEQFF
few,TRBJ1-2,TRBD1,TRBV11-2,TGTGCCAGCACCTCGTATCGGACAGGGACCTATGGCTACACCTTC,CASTSYRTGTYGYTF
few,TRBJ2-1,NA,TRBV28,TGTGCCAGCAGATCTACAGGAAAGGAGTTCTTC,CASRSTGKEFF
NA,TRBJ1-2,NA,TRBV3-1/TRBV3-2,TGTGCCACCAGGACAGTAAGTGGCTACACCTTC,CATRTVSGYTF
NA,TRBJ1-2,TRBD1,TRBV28,TGTGCCAGCCGACTCCAGGGGGCAAGGTTTGGCTACACCTTC,CASRLQGARFGYTF
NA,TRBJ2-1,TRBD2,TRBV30,TGTGCCTGGGGCCCCGGCTCTAGCGGCCTTGGGAATGAGCAGTTCTTC,CAWGPGSSGLGNEQFF
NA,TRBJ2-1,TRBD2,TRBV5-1,TGCGCCAGCAGCTTGTCAGCCAGGGAGGGGATGGATCGGGAGCAGTTCTTC,CASSLSAREGMDREQFF
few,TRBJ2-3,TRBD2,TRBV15,TGTGCCACCAGCATGGCTAGCGGGAGCACAGATACGCAGTATTTT,CATSMASGSTDTQYF
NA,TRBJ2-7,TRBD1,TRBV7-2,TGTGCCAGCAGCTTAGCGCTCCAGGGGGCCGACCCTTTCTTC,CASSLALQGADPFF
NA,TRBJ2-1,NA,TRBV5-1,TGCGCCAGCAGCTTGGAGGGGCGTGCCTACAATGAGCAGTTCTTC,CASSLEGRAYNEQFF
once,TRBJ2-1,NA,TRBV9,TGTGCCAGCAGCGCAGGAAGGGGGGGCTACAATGAGCAGTTCTTC,CASSAGRGGYNEQFF
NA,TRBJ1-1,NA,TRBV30,TGTGCCTGGAGTGCATGGTACAGGGCGGACACTGAAGCTTTCTTT,CAWSAWYRADTEAFF
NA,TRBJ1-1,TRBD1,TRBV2,TGTGCCAGCAGGACGGACAGGGTAATGGTCTTCTTT,CASRTDRVMVFF
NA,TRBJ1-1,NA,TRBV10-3,TGTGCCATCAGCCTAGGACAAACTGAAGCTTTCTTT,CAISLGQTEAFF
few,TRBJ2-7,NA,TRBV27,TGTGCCAGCAGTTTACAACCGAGCTCCTACGAGCAGTACTTC,CASSLQPSSYEQYF
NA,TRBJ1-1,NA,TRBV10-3,TGTGCCATCAGTGAGTGGGCCAACACTGAAGCTTTCTTT,CAISEWANTEAFF
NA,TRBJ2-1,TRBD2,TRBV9,TGTGCCAGCAGTCTAGAACTAGCGGGAGCTTACAATGAGCAGTTCTTC,CASSLELAGAYNEQFF
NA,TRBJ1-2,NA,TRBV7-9,TGTGCCAGCAGCACACACAGGGATGGCTACACCTTC,CASSTHRDGYTF
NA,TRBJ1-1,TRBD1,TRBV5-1,TGCGCCAGCAGCGCTACGACAGGGGGCGGAACTGAAGCTTTCTTT,CASSATTGGGTEAFF
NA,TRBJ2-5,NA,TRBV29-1,TGCAGCGTCACATCCCAAGAGACCCAGTACTTC,CSVTSQETQYF
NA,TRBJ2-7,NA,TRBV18,TGTGCCAGCTCATCCCAACAGGGAGGGGGCTACGAGCAGTACTTC,CASSSQQGGGYEQYF
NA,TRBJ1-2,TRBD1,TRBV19,TGTGCCAGTAGTAACCACGGGACAGGGGGCGACGGCTACACCTTC,CASSNHGTGGDGYTF
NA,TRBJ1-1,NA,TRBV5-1,TGCGCCAGCAGCACTAGGGAGAACACTGAAGCTTTCTTT,CASSTRENTEAFF
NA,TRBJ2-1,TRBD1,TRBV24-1,TGTGCCACCAGTGATGGGGACAGCAGCTCCTACAATGAGCAGTTCTTC,CATSDGDSSSYNEQFF
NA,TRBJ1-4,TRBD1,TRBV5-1,TGCGCCAGCAGATACGGGACAGGGACTGAAAAACTGTTTTTT,CASRYGTGTEKLFF
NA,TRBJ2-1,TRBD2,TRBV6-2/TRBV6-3,TGTGCCAGCAGTCCACCCAGCGGGGTTATCTACAATGAGCAGTTCTTC,CASSPPSGVIYNEQFF
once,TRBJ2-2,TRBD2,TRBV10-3,TGTGCCACCCTCAACCCGGGAGGTACCGGGGAGCTGTTTTTT,CATLNPGGTGELFF
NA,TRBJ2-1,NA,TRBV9,TGTGCCAGCAGCGCCTACCGCCCACAGGGTACCTACAATGAGCAGTTCTTC,CASSAYRPQGTYNEQFF
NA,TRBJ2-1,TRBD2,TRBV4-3,TGCGCCAGCAGACTAGCGGAAATAAACTTGGGAGCCTACAATGAGCAGTTCTTC,CASRLAEINLGAYNEQFF
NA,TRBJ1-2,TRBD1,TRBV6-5,TGTGCCAGCAGCCAGGGGGCCTTAGATGGCTACACCTTC,CASSQGALDGYTF
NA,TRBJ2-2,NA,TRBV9,TGTGCCAGCAGCGTGACGGGAGCAGTTCCCGGGGAGCTGTTTTTT,CASSVTGAVPGELFF
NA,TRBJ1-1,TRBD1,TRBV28,TGTGCCAGCAGTTCTCGGGACAGGAGAACCACTGAAGCTTTCTTT,CASSSRDRRTTEAFF
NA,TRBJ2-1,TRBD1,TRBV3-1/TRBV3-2,TGTGCCAGCAGCCGAGGGGACAGGGAGAATGAGCAGTTCTTC,CASSRGDRENEQFF
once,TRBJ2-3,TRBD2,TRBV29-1,TGCAGCGTTGAAGATGCGGCGGGAGGGCGCCCAGATACGCAGTATTTT,CSVEDAAGGRPDTQYF
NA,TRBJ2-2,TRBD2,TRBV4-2,TGTGCCAGCAGCCTTTGGGGGGGAGATATAGCGGACGGGGAGCTGTTTTTT,CASSLWGGDIADGELFF
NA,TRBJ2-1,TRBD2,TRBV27,TGTGCCAGCAGTTCCGGGACTAGCGGATCGGAGTTCTTC,CASSSGTSGSEFF
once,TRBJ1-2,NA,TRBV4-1,TGCGCCAGCAGCCAAGATCTCAGTTTTGGCTATGGCTACACCTTC,CASSQDLSFGYGYTF
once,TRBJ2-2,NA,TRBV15,TGTGCCACCAGCAGAGATCGCTATTACACCGGGGAGCTGTTTTTT,CATSRDRYYTGELFF
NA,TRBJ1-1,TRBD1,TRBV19,TGTGCCAGTAGTATAGAAGGGACAGGGTTTGGAGTCGCTGAAGCTTTCTTT,CASSIEGTGFGVAEAFF
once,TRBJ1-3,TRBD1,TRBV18,TGTGCCAGCTCACCGGGACAGGGGCCTGGAAACACCATATATTTT,CASSPGQGPGNTIYF
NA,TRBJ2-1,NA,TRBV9,TGTGCCAGCAGCGTAAGCCCGGGTTCCTACAATGAGCAGTTCTTC,CASSVSPGSYNEQFF
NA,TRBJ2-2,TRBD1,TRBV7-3,TGTGCCAGCAGCCGGGACAGGGGAGGGGCTGAGACCGGGGAGCTGTTTTTT,CASSRDRGGAETGELFF
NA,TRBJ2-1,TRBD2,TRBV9,TGTGCCAGCAGCGTAGAAACTAGCGAGAACCCCTACAATGAGCAGTTCTTC,CASSVETSENPYNEQFF
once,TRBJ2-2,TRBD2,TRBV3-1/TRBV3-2,TGTGCCAGCAGCCAAGAGATAGCGGGAGGCCTGAACACCGGGGAGCTGTTTTTT,CASSQEIAGGLNTGELFF
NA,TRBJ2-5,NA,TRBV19,TGTGCCAGCACAGGGGGGGGCCGAGAGACCCAGTACTTC,CASTGGGRETQYF
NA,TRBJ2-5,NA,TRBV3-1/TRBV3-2,TGTGCCAGCGGGAGGTACGCACAAGAGACCCAGTACTTC,CASGRYAQETQYF
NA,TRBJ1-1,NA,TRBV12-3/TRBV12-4,TGTGCCAGCAGGGGACTAGAGAACACTGAAGCTTTCTTT,CASRGLENTEAFF
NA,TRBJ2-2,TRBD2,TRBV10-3,TGTGCCATCTCACCCGGGACTAGTTATGCCGGGGAGCTGTTTTTT,CAISPGTSYAGELFF
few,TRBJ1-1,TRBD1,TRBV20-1,TGCAGTGCTAGTTCGACAGGGACCAGGGAAGCTTTCTTT,CSASSTGTREAFF
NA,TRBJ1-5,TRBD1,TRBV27,TGTGCCAGCAGTTTAAGGACAGGGAATCAGCCCCAGCATTTT,CASSLRTGNQPQHF
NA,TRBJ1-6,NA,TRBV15,TGTGCCACAAAGACCGGGGTCAGCTCCTATAATTCACCCCTCCACTTT,CATKTGVSSYNSPLHF
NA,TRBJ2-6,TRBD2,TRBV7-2,TGTGCCAGCAGCTTAGTCTTACTAGCGGGAGGGTCTGGGGCCAACGTCCTGACTTTC,CASSLVLLAGGSGANVLTF